The rows below give T cell receptor beta chains drawn from one sample of a study of follicular helper T cells after annual influenza vaccination. Assay used: immunoSEQ multiplex PCR; TCRdb lists only in-frame clones, some missing. The table records roughly 27,000 clones, approximately 80% of them present only once. This material consisted of CXCR5+ CD38- circulating T follicular helper cells from blood, taken on the day of influenza vaccination. The origin of the receptors is an adult who received the influenza vaccine. The CDR3 runs from the conserved cysteine through the conserved F or W. The order of the fields is CDR3 length, clone size, D gene, J gene, V gene, CDR3 protein, CDR3 DNA. A D gene is named only where the DNA matches it firmly. The size entry is marked missing in some rows and otherwise reads once, few, many or a size class.

>14|NA|NA|TRBJ1-5|TRBV2
CASSDMTREQPQHF
TGTGCCAGCAGTGATATGACTCGGGAACAGCCCCAGCATTTT
>16|NA|TRBD1|TRBJ1-3|TRBV15
CATSPTSTGTGNTIYF
TGTGCCACCAGCCCTACTTCGACAGGGACAGGAAACACCATATATTTT
>15|NA|NA|TRBJ1-1|TRBV19
CASSPTKEGYIEAFF
TGTGCCAGTAGTCCGACGAAGGAGGGCTATATTGAAGCTTTCTTT
>12|NA|NA|TRBJ1-2|TRBV6-5
CASRSSNYGYTF
TGTGCCAGCAGGTCTTCCAACTATGGCTACACCTTC
>12|NA|NA|TRBJ2-4|TRBV7-9
CASSFHKNIQYF
TGTGCCAGCAGCTTTCACAAAAACATTCAGTACTTC
>15|NA|TRBD2|TRBJ2-3|TRBV10-1
CASSLQAGFTDTQYF
TGCGCCAGCAGTCTTCAAGCGGGGTTCACAGATACGCAGTATTTT
>13|NA|NA|TRBJ1-6|TRBV5-6
CASSLERSTPLHF
TGTGCCAGCAGCTTGGAACGGTCGACACCCCTCCACTTT
>14|NA|TRBD1|TRBJ2-1|TRBV7-9
CASNRQGSYNEQFF
TGTGCCAGCAACAGACAGGGCTCCTACAATGAGCAGTTCTTC
>12|once|TRBD2|TRBJ2-1|TRBV29-1
CSVERSGSGEFF
TGCAGCGTTGAAAGGAGCGGGAGTGGGGAGTTCTTC
>15|once|TRBD1|TRBJ2-1|TRBV7-9
CASSRGTGGFNEQFF
TGTGCCAGCAGCCGAGGGACAGGGGGTTTCAATGAGCAGTTCTTC
>15|once|TRBD2|TRBJ2-5|TRBV28
CASSPSSGYQETQYF
TGTGCCAGCAGTCCGTCTAGCGGGTACCAAGAGACCCAGTACTTC
>12|NA|NA|TRBJ1-4|TRBV30
CAWSVLNEKLFF
TGTGCCTGGAGTGTCCTTAATGAAAAACTGTTTTTT
>13|few|NA|TRBJ2-7|TRBV10-3
CAIGAAGQYEQYF
TGTGCCATTGGGGCAGCGGGACAATACGAGCAGTACTTC
>14|once|NA|TRBJ2-4|TRBV9
CASSMGAAKNIQYF
TGTGCTTCCTCTATGGGGGCAGCCAAAAACATTCAGTACTTC
>15|NA|NA|TRBJ1-2|TRBV4-1
CASSQDSGSAYGYTF
TGCGCCAGCAGCCAAGATTCCGGGTCCGCCTATGGCTACACCTTC
>15|NA|TRBD1|TRBJ2-3|TRBV29-1
CSVDKGQGAADTQYF
TGCAGCGTTGATAAGGGCCAGGGGGCGGCAGATACGCAGTATTTT
>14|NA|NA|TRBJ1-1|TRBV6-5
CASSSANRYTEAFF
TGTGCCAGCAGTTCAGCCAACAGGTACACTGAAGCTTTCTTT
>17|NA|TRBD1|TRBJ2-1|TRBV11-1
CASSPRYSGGAAYEQFF
TGTGCCAGCAGCCCCAGATACTCAGGGGGCGCGGCGTATGAGCAGTTCTTC
>16|NA|TRBD2|TRBJ2-7|TRBV6-5
CASSYSGTRQFYEQYF
TGTGCCAGCAGTTACTCCGGGACTAGGCAGTTCTACGAGCAGTACTTC
>15|NA|NA|TRBJ1-4|TRBV4-2
CASSQDTVSNEKLFF
TGTGCCAGCAGCCAAGATACAGTTTCTAATGAAAAACTGTTTTTT